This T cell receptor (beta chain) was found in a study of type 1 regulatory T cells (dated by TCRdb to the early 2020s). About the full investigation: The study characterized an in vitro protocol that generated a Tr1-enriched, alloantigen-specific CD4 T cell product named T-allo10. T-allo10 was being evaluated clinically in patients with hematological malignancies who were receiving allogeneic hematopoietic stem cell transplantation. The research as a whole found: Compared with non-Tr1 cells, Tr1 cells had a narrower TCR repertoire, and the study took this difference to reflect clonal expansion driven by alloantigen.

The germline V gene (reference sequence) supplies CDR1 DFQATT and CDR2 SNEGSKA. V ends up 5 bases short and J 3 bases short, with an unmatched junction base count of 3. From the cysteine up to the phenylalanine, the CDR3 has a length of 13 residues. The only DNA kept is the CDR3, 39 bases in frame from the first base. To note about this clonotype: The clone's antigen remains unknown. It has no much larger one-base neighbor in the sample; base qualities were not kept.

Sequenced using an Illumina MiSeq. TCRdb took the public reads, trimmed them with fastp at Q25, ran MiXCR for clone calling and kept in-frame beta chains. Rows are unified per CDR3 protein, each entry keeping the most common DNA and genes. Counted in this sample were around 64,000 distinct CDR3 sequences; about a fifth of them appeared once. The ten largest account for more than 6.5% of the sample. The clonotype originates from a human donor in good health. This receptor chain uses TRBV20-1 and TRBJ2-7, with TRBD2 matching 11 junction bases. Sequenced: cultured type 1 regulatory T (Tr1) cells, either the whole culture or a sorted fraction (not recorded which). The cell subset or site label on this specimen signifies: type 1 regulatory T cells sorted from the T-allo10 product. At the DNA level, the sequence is TGCAGTGCTGGGACTAGCGGAGTCTACGAGCAGTACTTC. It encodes CSAGTSGVYEQYF.